This record looks at one T cell receptor (beta chain) sequence and its context. No antigen is known for it. The entry originates in a study of blood T cells in healthy people across ages. Study findings and constraints: Estimated diversity across one million T cells was deemed an underestimate. Diversity of TCR beta per million T cells declined in a roughly linear way with age.

Donors each provided 8 to 10 milliliters of peripheral blood. J lost 5 bases, V lost 1 base, and 7 bases had no gene match. CDR1 is MNHEY, CDR2 SMNVEV, per germline (reference sequence). The CDR3 covers 17 residues. Combining a sample-barcoded 5' primer with a J-beta primer mix, a second PCR ran for about 6 to 11 cycles. The template-switch adaptor, which had 12 random nucleotides, put a tag on each cDNA molecule. TCRdb processed the 5' RACE reads anew with MiXCR; each CDR3 protein has one entry. The profile shows about 680,000 distinct CDR3 sequences, roughly 50% of them singletons. The sequenced sample was blood. The chain is built from TRBV27 and TRBJ2-1; the match to TRBD2 covers 11 bases. This receptor was taken from a woman between 55 and 75 years old in good health. The CDR3 spells CASSLFNLAGGDNEQFF. CDR3 sequence (DNA): TGTGCCAGCAGTTTATTTAATCTAGCGGGAGGTGACAATGAGCAGTTCTTC.